This T cell receptor (beta chain) was identified in a study of T cells in narcolepsy. Study at large: Healthy controls were enrolled alongside patients with narcolepsy type 1 or type 2. Study-wide results and caveats: Healthy controls reportedly lacked the autoreactive clonotypes serially found in patients' blood. HCRT-specific and TRIB2-specific autoreactive clonotypes appeared among same-patient CSF and blood CD4+ clonotypes.

This clone occurred once. Its specificity is unknown. Using immunoSEQ multiplex PCR, the repertoire was profiled, and TCRdb retains in-frame clones only, with some absent. The profile shows tens of thousands of clones, about 85% of them singletons. The V and J ends lost 6 bases and 4 bases, in that order; junction bases with no gene match: 4. The CDR3 loop spans 14 amino acids. Germline-derived CDR1 and CDR2 are ENHRY and SYGVKD. This TCR came from a human donor with narcolepsy. The chain couples TRBV10-3 to TRBJ2-3, with TRBD1 matching 10 bases. Material: CD45RA- memory CD4+ T cells from PBMCs. The CDR3 here is CAIRPGQGSDTQYF. The DNA of the CDR3 is TGTGCCATCAGGCCGGGACAGGGGTCAGATACGCAGTATTTT.